These 21 T cell receptor beta chains were sequenced from one sample in a study of shared clonotypes between healthy human individuals. Sequencing used immunoSEQ multiplex PCR; TCRdb keeps in-frame clones, though not all of them. In the table there are fewer than 1.6 million clones, roughly 98.5% of which are singletons. Material for sequencing was naive CD4+ T cells sorted from blood. Subset here: CD45RA+ positively selected. These receptor sequences come from a man aged 25 to 45 in good health.

The J gene is TRBJ2-1, the V gene TRBV19; 8 bases line up with TRBD2. The CDR3 length is 15 residues. Germline CDR1 and CDR2: LNHDA and SQIVND (reference sequence). Trimming took 8 bases from V and 0 from J; bases not matched to a gene: 6. The CDR3 spells CASGIAGSSYNEQFF. The CDR3 region has the DNA TGTGCCAGTGGGATAGCGGGAAGCTCCTACAATGAGCAGTTCTTC.

V gene TRBV6-5 combines with J gene TRBJ1-2; D uncertain. The germline V gene encodes CDR1 MNHEY and CDR2 SVGAGI. The V end was cut by 3 bases, the J end by 1 base, with 12 bases between. The CDR3 runs 15 residues. Written as DNA, the CDR3 is TGTGCCAGCAGTTATAGTGGGTCTATTAACTATGGCTACACCTTC. Encoded protein: CASSYSGSINYGYTF.

The count of this clone is one. The V call is TRBV6-6, the J call TRBJ2-5, with D maybe TRBD2 (5 bases). This CDR3 is 12 amino acids long. Germline lookup yields CDR1 MNHNY and CDR2 SVGAGI (reference sequence). CDR3 coding DNA: TGTGCTAGCCGTGGCAGGAGGGAGACCCAGTACTTC. Translating gives CASRGRRETQYF.

V and J are TRBV6-5 and TRBJ2-2, with D maybe TRBD2 (6 bases). V lost 6 bases and J 6 bases, leaving 11 bases between the germline ends. CDR3 length: 13 residues. Germline assignment: CDR1 MNHEY and CDR2 SVGAGI. The DNA of the CDR3 is TGTGCCAGCAGCCCGCGGGGAGCCGGGGAGCTGTTTTTT. Translating gives CASSPRGAGELFF.

This chain's CDR3 is CASRNRPENTGELFF. The CDR3 DNA reads as TGCGCCAGCAGGAACAGGCCCGAGAACACCGGGGAGCTGTTTTTT. The chain has TRBV5-1 and TRBJ2-2; D possibly corresponds to TRBD1 (5 bases). Germline V gene lookup returns CDR1 SGHRS and CDR2 YFSETQ. The length of the CDR3 is 15 residues. V was cut by 5 bases and J by 1 base, with 12 bases left in between.

The genes are TRBV11-2 and TRBJ2-7, with 7 positions matching TRBD2. J lost 4 bases, V lost 6 bases, and 12 bases had no gene match. Per germline, CDR1 SGHAT and CDR2 FQNNGV. The CDR3 runs 15 residues. The CDR3 loop is CASRSPGGVKYEQYF. The CDR3 region has the DNA TGTGCCAGCAGGTCCCCGGGGGGAGTGAAGTACGAGCAGTACTTC. The whole variable domain, filled in from reference TRBV11-2 and TRBJ2-7, reads EAGVAQSPRYKIIEKRQSVAFWCNPISGHATLYWYQQILGQGPKLLIQFQNNGVVDDSQLPKDRFSAERLKGVDSTLKIQPAKLEDSAVYLCASRSPGGVKYEQYFGPGTRLTVT.

The rearrangement uses TRBV5-1 and TRBJ2-2; no firm D call. V lost 0 bases, J lost 3 bases, and 12 bases lay in between. CDR1 SGHRS and CDR2 YFSETQ come from the germline V gene. The CDR3 spans 16 residues. CDR3 sequence (DNA): TGCGCCAGCAGCTTGGGTGGGTCCCAGTACACCGGGGAGCTGTTTTTT. This translates into CASSLGGSQYTGELFF. Full variable domain (outside the CDR3, taken from reference TRBV5-1 and TRBJ2-2): KAGVTQTPRYLIKTRGQQVTLSCSPISGHRSVSWYQQTPGQGLQFLFEYFSETQRNKGNFPGRFSGRQFSNSRSEMNVSTLELGDSALYLCASSLGGSQYTGELFFGEGSRLTVL.

The V gene is TRBV6-1, the J gene TRBJ1-5; 7 nucleotides match TRBD1. Germline loops: CDR1 MNHNS, CDR2 SASEGT. This CDR3 region has 14 residues. V was pared by 6 bases and J by 6 bases, with 8 bases of the junction left unmatched. This CDR3 is CASRARTGAQPQHF. CDR3 nucleotides: TGTGCCAGCAGGGCAAGGACAGGCGCTCAGCCCCAGCATTTT.

This chain connects TRBV9 to TRBJ2-2, with D possibly being TRBD1 (6 bases). Germline V gene lookup returns CDR1 SGDLS and CDR2 YYNGEE. V dropped 3 bases and J dropped 6 bases, with 15 bases sitting between them. This CDR3 has 15 amino acids. Here the CDR3 reads CASSAWDMVAGELFF. The CDR3 DNA is TGTGCCAGCAGCGCCTGGGACATGGTTGCCGGGGAGCTGTTTTTT. The complete variable domain, with remaining parts taken from reference TRBV9 and TRBJ2-2, reads DSGVTQTPKHLITATGQRVTLRCSPRSGDLSVYWYQQSLDQGLQFLIQYYNGEERAKGNILERFSAQQFPDLHSELNLSSLELGDSALYFCASSAWDMVAGELFFGEGSRLTVL.

The chain employs TRBV2 and TRBJ2-3; D gene uncertain. Trimming removed 8 bases from V and 5 bases from J, with 14 bases in between. This CDR3 spans 13 amino acids. CDR1 SNHLY and CDR2 FYNNEI come from the germline V gene. CDR3 protein: CASRPSGVDTQYF. CDR3 nucleotides: TGTGCCAGCCGTCCCTCGGGCGTAGATACGCAGTATTTT.

The rearrangement joins TRBV18 to TRBJ1-2; 8 positions match TRBD1. The CDR3 covers 14 residues. CDR1 and CDR2 (germline): KGHSH, LQKENI. J gave up 6 bases and V 3 bases, and 6 bases lay outside the gene matches. The CDR3 is CASSPGQGSDGYTF. The CDR3 DNA is TGTGCCAGCTCACCTGGACAGGGCAGCGATGGCTACACCTTC. The full variable domain, with the rest looked up from reference TRBV18 and TRBJ1-2, is NAGVMQNPRHLVRRRGQEARLRCSPMKGHSHVYWYRQLPEEGLKFMVYLQKENIIDESGMPKERFSAEFPKEGPSILRIQQVVRGDSAAYFCASSPGQGSDGYTFGSGTRLTVV.

The rearrangement joins TRBV20-1 to TRBJ1-1; D call uncertain. V lost 8 bases to trimming and J lost 1 base, with 8 bases between them. Germline loops: CDR1 DFQATT, CDR2 SNEGSKA (reference sequence). The CDR3 contains 11 residues. The CDR3 nucleotides are TGCAGTACCCGACAGAACACTGAAGCTTTCTTT. Translating it yields CSTRQNTEAFF.

This sequence joins TRBV6-1 and TRBJ2-1; weak D call: TRBD1 (6 bases). The CDR3 runs to 13 residues. The V end was cut by 6 bases, the J end by 8 bases, with 14 bases between. Germline values: CDR1 MNHNS, CDR2 SASEGT. CDR3: CASSLQGVYEQFF. The CDR3 nucleotides are TGTGCCAGCAGCTTACAGGGAGTATATGAGCAGTTCTTC.

CDR3 DNA: TGCGCCAGCAGTGAACGGGACAGCCTCTACGAGCAGTACTTC. Amino acid sequence: CASSERDSLYEQYF. The genes are TRBV10-1 and TRBJ2-7, with 7 nucleotides matching TRBD1. V lost 3 bases, J lost 3 bases, and 5 bases stayed unmatched. CDR3 length: 14 amino acids. Per germline, CDR1 WNHNN and CDR2 SYGVQD (reference sequence).

The chain links TRBV7-9 to TRBJ1-4; 7 bases are a match to TRBD1. Germline-derived CDR1 and CDR2 are SEHNR and FQNEAQ (reference sequence). CDR3 length: 16 residues. V was pared by 5 bases and J by 7 bases, with 13 bases of the junction left unmatched. Written as DNA, the CDR3 is TGTGCCAGCAGCAACGTCCAGACAGGGAGTATTGAAAAACTGTTTTTT. Amino acids: CASSNVQTGSIEKLFF.

The rearrangement uses TRBV5-5 and TRBJ2-7, with TRBD1 matching over 7 bases. There are 15 residues in the CDR3. Per germline, CDR1 SGHKS and CDR2 YYEKEE (reference sequence). J gave up 3 bases and V 0 bases, and 6 bases lay outside the gene matches. CDR3 sequence (DNA): TGTGCCAGCAGCTTGGTCCAGGGGGAGCACTACGAGCAGTACTTC. It yields the protein CASSLVQGEHYEQYF.

This chain links TRBV11-3 with TRBJ2-1; D perhaps matches TRBD2 (5 bases). Germline CDR1 and CDR2: SGHNT and YENEEA. The CDR3 runs to 15 residues. The V and J ends lost 5 bases and 5 bases respectively, with 16 bases between them. CDR3 nucleotides: TGTGCCAGCAGCCCCGACTATCGGGCTGACAATGAGCAGTTCTTC. This encodes CASSPDYRADNEQFF.

This chain links TRBV19 with TRBJ1-5, with 9 bases identical to TRBD1. Germline V lookup: CDR1 LNHDA, CDR2 SQIVND (reference sequence). J lost 6 bases, V lost 4 bases, and 7 bases had no gene match. The CDR3 contains 15 residues. The CDR3 loop is CASSTTGGPGQPQHF. The CDR3 nucleotides are TGTGCCAGTAGTACCACAGGGGGCCCGGGTCAGCCCCAGCATTTT.

The J gene is TRBJ2-3, the V gene TRBV27; D not resolved. V lost 5 bases and J lost 0, with 15 bases in between. In germline, CDR1 is MNHEY, CDR2 SMNVEV (reference sequence). The CDR3 runs 16 residues. CDR3 nucleotide sequence: TGTGCCAGCAGTCCTCCTAGGAAAACTAGCACAGATACGCAGTATTTT. Its protein product is CASSPPRKTSTDTQYF.

This clone occurred once. V is TRBV28 and J is TRBJ2-1; a weak D match, TRBD1 (5 bases). The germline V gene has CDR1 MDHEN and CDR2 SYDVKM. The CDR3 has 14 amino acids. Trimming removed 7 bases at V and 6 bases at J, with 16 bases between. CDR3 loop: CASTLQGRVNEQFF. The DNA for the CDR3 is TGTGCCAGCACCCTTCAGGGTAGGGTCAATGAGCAGTTCTTC.

The rearrangement links TRBV2 to TRBJ2-7; 7 bases are a match to TRBD1. V gave up 7 bases and J gave up 6 bases; unmatched junction bases: 18. The CDR3 loop spans 16 amino acids. Per germline, CDR1 SNHLY and CDR2 FYNNEI. CDR3 nucleotides: TGTGCCAGCAATACCAAGACGGGACAGCTCCTCATCGAGCAGTACTTC. Its translation is CASNTKTGQLLIEQYF.